The 28 T cell receptor beta chains reported below all come from one sample, sequenced in a study of T cell changes during pregnancy in multiple sclerosis. The data were produced by immunoSEQ multiplex PCR, yet TCRdb's version contains in-frame clones alone and is incomplete. Among about 64,000 clones, around 97% were seen once, and the ten largest hold roughly 2.4%. Sequenced material: CD8+ T cells from peripheral blood mononuclear cells, taken after pregnancy. These receptors all stem from a female donor with multiple sclerosis, enrolled in a pregnancy study.

Written as DNA, the CDR3 is TGTGCCAGCAAAATGGGATGGGGGCCGTACGAGCAGTACTTC. Translated, it gives CASKMGWGPYEQYF. The chain carries TRBV28 and TRBJ2-7; D is perhaps TRBD1 (6 bases). V was pared by 7 bases and J by 4 bases, with 17 bases between. The CDR3 sequence is 14 residues long. The V gene's germline CDR1 is MDHEN and CDR2 SYDVKM. Using reference TRBV28 and TRBJ2-7 for the parts outside the CDR3, the full variable domain is DVKVTQSSRYLVKRTGEKVFLECVQDMDHENMFWYRQDPGLGLRLIYFSYDVKMKEKGDIPEGYSVSREKKERFSLILESASTNQTSMYLCASKMGWGPYEQYFGPGTRLTVT.

J is TRBJ2-7 and V is TRBV7-9; no clear D. This CDR3 has 12 residues. Germline lookup yields CDR1 SEHNR and CDR2 FQNEAQ (reference sequence). Trimming shortened V by 5 bases and J by 2 bases, and 7 bases separated the two germline ends. CDR3 nucleotide sequence: TGTGCCAGCAGCCCAGGCACCTACGAGCAGTACTTC. This gives the protein CASSPGTYEQYF.

The rearrangement links TRBV30 to TRBJ2-1; a possible D gene is TRBD2 (5 bases). The germline V gene has CDR1 GTSNPN and CDR2 SVGIG (reference sequence). The length of the CDR3 is 13 residues. The V end lost 2 bases, the J end lost 3 bases, and 8 bases lay between the germline ends. CDR3 loop: CAWSSGNYNEQFF. CDR3 coding DNA: TGTGCCTGGAGTAGCGGTAACTACAATGAGCAGTTCTTC.

The rearrangement joins TRBV28 to TRBJ2-1, with D maybe TRBD1 (5 bases). Germline V gives CDR1 MDHEN, CDR2 SYDVKM. V was trimmed by 5 bases and J by 3 bases, leaving 8 bases between them. The CDR3 sequence is 13 residues long. The CDR3 DNA is TGTGCCAGCAGTCCTGACAGCTACAATGAGCAGTTCTTC. Protein product: CASSPDSYNEQFF. Together with reference TRBV28 and TRBJ2-1, the CDR3 gives the full variable domain: DVKVTQSSRYLVKRTGEKVFLECVQDMDHENMFWYRQDPGLGLRLIYFSYDVKMKEKGDIPEGYSVSREKKERFSLILESASTNQTSMYLCASSPDSYNEQFFGPGTRLTVL.

The chain carries TRBV7-9 and TRBJ2-7, with 8 positions matching TRBD1. This CDR3 has 16 residues. Looked up from germline, CDR1 is SEHNR and CDR2 is FQNEAQ (reference sequence). Trimming removed 5 bases from V and 4 bases from J; junction bases left unmatched: 13. The CDR3: CASSHTDRGAGYEQYF. The DNA of the CDR3 is TGTGCCAGCAGCCACACCGACAGGGGAGCAGGATACGAGCAGTACTTC.

The rearrangement uses TRBV4-2 and TRBJ2-7, with a weak D call TRBD2 (6 bases). The CDR3 extends over 15 amino acids. Trimming removed 3 bases from V and 4 bases from J, with 16 bases in between. Germline V gene sequence: CDR1 LGHNA, CDR2 YNFKEQ. The CDR3 bases are TGTGCCAGCAGCCAGGGAATAGCGGACACTTACGAGCAGTACTTC. Protein: CASSQGIADTYEQYF.

The V gene is TRBV19, the J gene TRBJ1-5, with D hard to call. CDR1 is LNHDA, CDR2 SQIVND, per germline (reference sequence). CDR3 length: 9 residues. The germline V and J ends were trimmed by 8 bases and 9 bases, with 5 bases remaining between them. The DNA of the CDR3 is TGTGCCAGTGGCTTGCCCCAGCATTTT. Translating it yields CASGLPQHF.

In this sample, this clone turned up once. One junction end disagrees with the germline gene, perhaps due to a read error. The chain uses TRBV28 and TRBJ1-3; D perhaps matches TRBD1 (5 bases). Germline CDR1 is MDHEN and CDR2 is SYDVKM. CDR3 length equals 15 residues. As DNA, the CDR3 is TGTGCCAGCAGTTTATGGGGGGGATCGCCAGTACAAATTTCCTTT. It specifies CASSLWGGSPVQISF.

This chain joins TRBV27 and TRBJ2-7; no firm D call. Germline values: CDR1 MNHEY, CDR2 SMNVEV (reference sequence). The CDR3 has 14 residues. V was shortened by 1 base and J by 4 bases, with 11 bases between the two germline ends. CDR3 sequence (DNA): TGTGCCAGCAGTTTATACGGTTATTATTACGAGCAGTACTTC. Protein sequence: CASSLYGYYYEQYF.

The chain links TRBV10-1 to TRBJ2-4; 9 bases align to TRBD1. Germline trimming cut 11 bases from V and 0 bases from J; bases unmatched to any gene: 11. The CDR3 contains 16 residues. CDR1 and CDR2 from the germline V gene are WNHNN and SYGVQD (reference sequence). CDR3 protein: CAGNRGQTLAKNIQYF. In DNA, the CDR3 is TGCGCCGGGAACAGGGGGCAGACACTAGCCAAAAACATTCAGTACTTC.

The chain has TRBV9 and TRBJ2-7; D might be TRBD2 (5 bases). CDR1 and CDR2 (germline): SGDLS, YYNGEE. The CDR3 totals 13 residues. V dropped 4 bases and J dropped 3 bases, with 11 bases sitting between them. The CDR3 loop is CASSPEGNYEQYF. CDR3 coding DNA: TGTGCCAGCAGCCCCGAGGGAAACTACGAGCAGTACTTC.

The V call is TRBV7-8, the J call TRBJ2-7, with no clear D. Germline CDR1 SGHVS, CDR2 FQNEAQ. The CDR3 is 15 amino acids. The V and J ends lost 2 bases and 4 bases respectively, with 15 bases between them. The DNA for the CDR3 is TGTGCCAGCAGCTTAAGACACAGAGCTGATTACGAGCAGTACTTC. It codes for CASSLRHRADYEQYF.

The chain links TRBV9 to TRBJ2-3, with TRBD2 matching 10 bases. The CDR3 spans 16 residues. J lost 6 bases, V lost 4 bases, and 11 bases had no gene match. Per the germline V gene, CDR1 is SGDLS and CDR2 is YYNGEE. CDR3 residues: CASSPAGTSAGDTQYF. The CDR3 coding sequence is TGTGCCAGCAGCCCAGCTGGGACTAGCGCGGGGGATACGCAGTATTTT. The full variable domain, in which reference TRBV9 and TRBJ2-3 provide the parts outside the CDR3, is DSGVTQTPKHLITATGQRVTLRCSPRSGDLSVYWYQQSLDQGLQFLIQYYNGEERAKGNILERFSAQQFPDLHSELNLSSLELGDSALYFCASSPAGTSAGDTQYFGPGTRLTVL.

This clone was recorded once. The rearrangement joins TRBV10-3 to TRBJ2-3; D is unresolved. The V end was cut by 0 bases, the J end by 0 bases, with 10 bases between. This CDR3 region has 16 residues. Germline CDR1 reads ENHRY; CDR2 reads SYGVKD. CDR3 amino acids: CAISESERISTDTQYF. In nucleotides, the CDR3 is TGTGCCATCAGTGAGTCAGAGCGAATAAGCACAGATACGCAGTATTTT.

The chain carries TRBV27 and TRBJ1-1; TRBD1 agrees at 12 bases. The CDR3 loop spans 15 amino acids. The J segment lost 5 bases and the V segment lost 5 bases, leaving 6 bases of the junction unmatched. From germline, CDR1 is MNHEY and CDR2 SMNVEV (reference sequence). The CDR3 sequence: CASSPGQGARTEAFF. CDR3 nucleotide sequence: TGTGCCAGCAGTCCGGGACAGGGGGCTAGGACTGAAGCTTTCTTT.

This rearrangement joins TRBV19 to TRBJ2-3, with 10 bases lining up with TRBD2. The junction had 10 bases not matched to a gene; V was cut back by 6 bases and J by 4 bases. CDR3 length equals 16 residues. Germline V CDR1 and CDR2: LNHDA, SQIVND (reference sequence). The CDR3 DNA is TGTGCCAGTAGATCCTCTAGCGGGAGCCGGTCAGATACGCAGTATTTT. Translated, it gives CASRSSSGSRSDTQYF.

V and J are TRBV5-1 and TRBJ2-3; 8 nucleotides align to TRBD1. The CDR3 extends over 16 amino acids. Germline loops: CDR1 SGHRS, CDR2 YFSETQ. V was pared by 3 bases and J by 1 base, with 7 bases of the junction left unmatched. CDR3 sequence: CASSSHDRGGTDTQYF. The CDR3 DNA sequence: TGCGCCAGCAGCTCACACGACAGGGGAGGCACAGATACGCAGTATTTT.

The V gene is TRBV28, the J gene TRBJ2-5; 11 bases fit TRBD2. Trimming cost V 4 bases and J 1 base; bases outside gene matches: 5. CDR1 and CDR2 (germline): MDHEN, SYDVKM. The CDR3 is 16 residues long. CDR3 DNA: TGTGCCAGCAGTTCTCCTGGACTAGCGGGCCAAGAGACCCAGTACTTC. It codes for CASSSPGLAGQETQYF.

The V gene is TRBV28, the J gene TRBJ2-1; perhaps TRBD2 as D (5 bases). Germline values: CDR1 MDHEN, CDR2 SYDVKM. The CDR3 totals 15 residues. With 5 bases removed from V and 4 bases from J, the gap between germline ends came to 15 bases. This chain's CDR3 is CASSPDGNTYNEQFF. CDR3 DNA sequence: TGTGCCAGCAGTCCCGACGGGAATACGTACAATGAGCAGTTCTTC.

The chain is built from TRBV9 and TRBJ2-3; unclear D gene. The CDR3 extends over 16 amino acids. The V end was cut by 2 bases, the J end by 0 bases, with 13 bases between. Germline V lookup: CDR1 SGDLS, CDR2 YYNGEE. CDR3 sequence reads: CASSVGALESTDTQYF. In DNA, the CDR3 is TGTGCCAGCAGCGTCGGAGCGCTGGAGAGCACAGATACGCAGTATTTT.

The rearrangement joins TRBV27 to TRBJ1-4; maybe TRBD1 (6 bases). This CDR3 has 16 amino acids. Trimming left V 5 bases short and J 4 bases short, with 17 bases between. Germline V gives CDR1 MNHEY, CDR2 SMNVEV (reference sequence). CDR3 in amino acids: CASSRVGQRDNEKLFF. Written as DNA, the CDR3 is TGTGCCAGCAGTCGAGTTGGACAGAGAGATAATGAAAAACTGTTTTTT.

The chain recombines TRBV19 with TRBJ2-5, with 7 bases lining up with TRBD2. The junction had 4 bases not matched to a gene; V was cut back by 7 bases and J by 2 bases. The CDR3 has 13 amino acids. The germline V gene has CDR1 LNHDA and CDR2 SQIVND (reference sequence). CDR3 sequence: CASMASGQETQYF. CDR3 sequence (DNA): TGTGCCAGTATGGCTAGCGGTCAAGAGACCCAGTACTTC.

V gene TRBV10-2 combines with J gene TRBJ2-5, with 9 bases that match TRBD2. Germline V CDR1 and CDR2: WSHSY, SAAADI. The CDR3 consists of 15 residues. V shed 3 bases and J 5 bases; nucleotides not matched to a gene: 7. The CDR3 is CASSDGGRAAETQYF. Here the CDR3 DNA reads TGCGCCAGCAGTGACGGCGGGAGGGCCGCGGAGACCCAGTACTTC.

V and J are TRBV29-1 and TRBJ2-7; D perhaps matches TRBD1 (5 bases). The germline CDR1 and CDR2 sequences are SQVTM and ANQGSEA. The CDR3 length is 13 residues. Trimming removed 3 bases at V and 2 bases at J, with 11 bases between. The CDR3 DNA follows: TGCAGCGTTGAGGGCAAACAGGCCTACGAGCAGTACTTC. Translation: CSVEGKQAYEQYF.

The chain links TRBV6-5 to TRBJ2-3; D not certain. This CDR3 spans 15 amino acids. Trimming took off 0 bases at V and 2 bases at J, with 9 bases between the two ends. CDR1 and CDR2 (germline): MNHEY, SVGAGI. The CDR3 nucleotides are TGTGCCAGCAGTTACTCGCAGGCTTCCACAGATACGCAGTATTTT. It encodes CASSYSQASTDTQYF.

The chain couples TRBV7-3 to TRBJ2-7; the D is unclear. Germline CDR1 SGHTA, CDR2 FQGTGA. Between the trimmed V and J ends, which lost 2 bases and 5 bases, there was a span of 10 bases. The CDR3 has 13 residues. CDR3 in amino acids: CASSLLPGDEQYF. DNA of the CDR3: TGTGCCAGCAGCTTATTGCCCGGAGACGAGCAGTACTTC. The full variable domain, its missing parts supplied by reference TRBV7-3 and TRBJ2-7, is GAGVSQTPSNKVTEKGKYVELRCDPISGHTALYWYRQSLGQGPEFLIYFQGTGAADDSGLPNDRFFAVRPEGSVSTLKIQRTERGDSAVYLCASSLLPGDEQYFGPGTRLTVT.

The chain recombines TRBV5-6 with TRBJ2-2; 11 nucleotides line up with TRBD1. Germline V gene sequence: CDR1 SGHDT, CDR2 YYEEEE. CDR3 length: 15 residues. Trimming removed 4 bases from V and 3 bases from J; junction bases left unmatched: 2. The CDR3 nucleotides read TGTGCCAGCAGCCCGGGACAGGGGGACACCGGGGAGCTGTTTTTT. Its protein is CASSPGQGDTGELFF. The full variable domain, in which reference TRBV5-6 and TRBJ2-2 provide the parts outside the CDR3, is DAGVTQSPTHLIKTRGQQVTLRCSPKSGHDTVSWYQQALGQGPQFIFQYYEEEERQRGNFPDRFSGHQFPNYSSELNVNALLLGDSALYLCASSPGQGDTGELFFGEGSRLTVL.

This clone was counted a single time. The V call is TRBV13, the J call TRBJ2-3; weak D call: TRBD2 (6 bases). V lost 2 bases and J lost 1, with 13 bases in between. This CDR3 is 16 amino acids long. Germline loops: CDR1 PRHDT, CDR2 FYEKMQ (reference sequence). The CDR3 region has the DNA TGTGCCAGCAGCTTAAGGGGCGGGGCCCGCACAGATACGCAGTATTTT. Protein: CASSLRGGARTDTQYF.